Listed here are 20 T cell receptor beta chains from one sample, sequenced in a study of post-analysis software for immune sequencing data. Their antigens remain unidentified. Findings of the study overall: Compared with controls, patients had more of about 5 TRBV segments, including TRBV5-6, TRBV5-1 and TRBV20-1.

Prepared libraries of TCR beta cDNA carried unique molecular identifiers. TCRdb re-called the PCR reads through MiXCR, storing one row per CDR3 protein. The repertoire includes about 820,000 distinct CDR3 sequences, roughly half of them detected once, and approximately 4.2% sits in the top ten. Sequencing was carried out using blood. Receptors originate from a girl aged 5 to 17 with multiple sclerosis.

The rearrangement links TRBV5-5 to TRBJ2-4; TRBD2 matches at 10 bases. TRBJ2-7 explains the end of the DNA better; the J call may be wrong. Per the germline V gene, CDR1 is SGHKS and CDR2 is YYEKEE (reference sequence). CDR3 size: 15 residues. The CDR3 sequence is CASSLNPSGSNEQYF. The DNA for the CDR3 is TGTGCCAGCAGCTTGAATCCTAGCGGGAGTAACGAGCAGTACTTC.

The CDR3 loop reads CAWTTGQGPNEQFF. The CDR3 region has the DNA TGTGCCTGGACCACCGGTCAGGGGCCCAATGAGCAGTTCTTC. The rearrangement links TRBV30 to TRBJ2-1; perhaps TRBD1 as D (6 bases). The germline gives CDR1 GTSNPN, CDR2 SVGIG (reference sequence). Trimming stripped 4 bases from V and 6 bases from J, with 16 bases between. The CDR3 is 14 residues long.

The CDR3 is CSARQGHRETQYF. CDR3 DNA sequence: TGCAGTGCTAGACAGGGTCATCGGGAGACCCAGTACTTC. The rearrangement uses TRBV20-1 and TRBJ2-5; TRBD1 is a possible D gene (5 bases). This CDR3 region has 13 residues. Germline assignment: CDR1 DFQATT and CDR2 SNEGSKA (reference sequence). Trimming stripped 2 bases from V and 5 bases from J, with 12 bases between.

The gene calls are TRBV4-1 and TRBJ1-1; no clear D gene. The germline V and J ends were trimmed by 0 bases and 1 base, with 9 bases remaining between them. This CDR3 is 15 amino acids long. Germline assignment: CDR1 MGHRA and CDR2 YSYEKL. The CDR3 region is CASSQDSRTNTEAFF. CDR3 DNA sequence: TGCGCCAGCAGCCAAGATTCCAGGACGAACACTGAAGCTTTCTTT.

This clonotype was counted between two and nine times. The chain uses TRBV29-1 and TRBJ2-5; TRBD2 matches 7 bases. With 4 bases clipped from V and 3 bases from J, the junction kept 5 bases outside the gene matches. CDR3 length: 13 amino acids. Looked up from germline, CDR1 is SQVTM and CDR2 is ANQGSEA. CDR3 nucleotides: TGCAGCGTTGTGAAAAGCGGGAAAGAGACCCAGTACTTC. Amino acid sequence: CSVVKSGKETQYF.

This chain uses TRBV20-1 with TRBJ2-3; possible D gene TRBD2, 6 bases. This CDR3 has 14 residues. The germline V gene has CDR1 DFQATT and CDR2 SNEGSKA (reference sequence). Trimming removed 6 bases at V and 2 bases at J, with 15 bases between. CDR3 DNA sequence: TGCAGTGCAACGCCGGGACTGTCCACAGATACGCAGTATTTT. As protein: CSATPGLSTDTQYF.

This clonotype has just a few counts. This chain links TRBV29-1 with TRBJ2-3; weak D call: TRBD2 (6 bases). The V gene's germline CDR1 is SQVTM and CDR2 ANQGSEA. Trimming shortened V by 3 bases and J by 1 base, and 14 bases separated the two germline ends. CDR3 length: 15 amino acids. CDR3 loop: CSVDNSGRGTDTQYF. In DNA form, the CDR3 reads TGCAGCGTTGATAATAGCGGTAGGGGCACAGATACGCAGTATTTT.

This chain uses TRBV5-1 with TRBJ1-5, with no clear D. Germline values: CDR1 SGHRS, CDR2 YFSETQ. The V end was cut by 2 bases, the J end by 7 bases, with 16 bases between. The CDR3 has 15 residues. CDR3 amino acids: CASSLTDWKEQPQHF. CDR3 coding DNA: TGCGCCAGCAGCTTAACGGATTGGAAGGAGCAGCCCCAGCATTTT.

This sequence joins TRBV29-1 and TRBJ2-5, with unresolved D. Germline V gene data show CDR1 as SQVTM and CDR2 as ANQGSEA. This CDR3 spans 11 amino acids. Trimming left V 4 bases short and J 6 bases short, with 9 bases between. CDR3 nucleotide sequence: TGCAGCGTTGGCGACATGAAGACCCAGTACTTC. Its protein product is CSVGDMKTQYF.

The CDR3 loop is CSVLAGAFDTDTQYF. CDR3 nucleotide sequence: TGCAGCGTTCTAGCGGGGGCCTTCGATACAGATACGCAGTATTTT. The chain employs TRBV29-1 and TRBJ2-3; 10 nucleotides line up with TRBD2. Trimming at V came to 5 bases and at J to 3 bases, leaving 8 bases not matched to a gene. CDR3 length: 15 amino acids. The germline V gene encodes CDR1 SQVTM and CDR2 ANQGSEA.

The chain uses TRBV6-6 and TRBJ2-5, with TRBD1 matching over 9 bases. The CDR3 is 16 amino acids. Germline V CDR1 and CDR2: MNHNY, SVGAGI (reference sequence). The trim removed 4 bases at V and 2 bases at J, leaving 8 bases unmatched. CDR3 DNA: TGTGCCAGCAGTTCCGGGACAGGGATTGCTCAAGAGACCCAGTACTTC. It yields the protein CASSSGTGIAQETQYF.

This clonotype turned up a few times. A much bigger clone sits one base away, suggesting this may be a read error. This chain joins TRBV29-1 and TRBJ2-5; the D is unclear. TRBJ2-1 explains the end of the DNA better; the J call may be wrong. Germline CDR1 SQVTM, CDR2 ANQGSEA. The CDR3 sequence is 11 residues long. CDR3 nucleotides: TGCAGCGTTGAACCCCAAGAGACCCAGTTCTTC. It codes for CSVEPQETQFF.

This chain joins TRBV10-2 and TRBJ2-5; 10 bases map to TRBD1. This CDR3 is built from 14 residues. CDR1 and CDR2 (germline): WSHSY, SAAADI. V lost 4 bases to trimming and J lost 2 bases; unmatched junction nucleotides: 1. For the CDR3, the DNA is TGCGCCAGCAGTGGGACAGGGGGACAAGAGACCCAGTACTTC. Its translation is CASSGTGGQETQYF.

This sequence joins TRBV29-1 and TRBJ2-6, with 9 bases aligning to TRBD1. Trimming cost V 0 bases and J 1 base; bases outside gene matches: 7. The CDR3 totals 18 residues. CDR1 and CDR2 (germline): SQVTM, ANQGSEA. The CDR3 here is CSVEDRYRGPSGANVLTF. The CDR3 coding sequence is TGCAGCGTTGAAGATCGGTACAGGGGGCCATCTGGGGCCAACGTCCTGACTTTC.

V and J are TRBV3-1 and TRBJ2-5; 8 bases align to TRBD1. The CDR3 sequence is 14 residues long. Germline V gene sequence: CDR1 LGHDT, CDR2 YNNKEL (reference sequence). Germline trimming cut 3 bases from V and 4 bases from J; bases unmatched to any gene: 4. The chain's CDR3 is CASSQRDRRETQYF. The CDR3 coding sequence is TGTGCCAGCAGCCAGAGGGACAGGAGAGAGACCCAGTACTTC.

J is TRBJ2-1 and V is TRBV12-3 or TRBV12-4; TRBD2 aligns across 9 bases. V was clipped by 3 bases and J by 8 bases; unmatched bases: 5. The CDR3 sequence is 14 residues long. CDR3 protein: CASSLRGGTDEQFF. CDR3 coding DNA: TGTGCCAGCAGTTTGCGGGGGGGCACTGATGAGCAGTTCTTC.

The chain couples TRBV15 to TRBJ2-7; TRBD2 agrees at 9 bases. Germline-derived CDR1 and CDR2 are LNHNV and YYDKDF (reference sequence). CDR3 length: 14 residues. V lost 0 bases to trimming and J lost 3 bases; unmatched junction nucleotides: 0. The CDR3 coding sequence is TGTGCCACCAGCAGAGAGACTAGCGGCTACGAGCAGTACTTC. Its translation is CATSRETSGYEQYF.

The gene calls are TRBV7-9 and TRBJ2-7, with D possibly being TRBD1 (5 bases). Trimming removed 5 bases at V and 3 bases at J, with 14 bases between. Germline V gene sequence: CDR1 SEHNR, CDR2 FQNEAQ (reference sequence). The CDR3 runs to 14 residues. The chain's CDR3 is CASSPSGKSYEQYF. CDR3 bases: TGTGCCAGCAGCCCCTCAGGGAAAAGCTACGAGCAGTACTTC.

The J gene is TRBJ2-5, the V gene TRBV29-1; 8 bases match TRBD1. V was pared by 4 bases and J by 0 bases, with 7 bases of the junction left unmatched. Germline V lookup: CDR1 SQVTM, CDR2 ANQGSEA. The CDR3 is 15 residues long. The CDR3 DNA reads TGCAGCGTTGGTTCCAGGGGGCTCTACCAAGAGACCCAGTACTTC. Translated: CSVGSRGLYQETQYF.

The V call is TRBV29-1, the J call TRBJ2-5; D remains unclear. The CDR3 totals 10 residues. Germline V gives CDR1 SQVTM, CDR2 ANQGSEA. The DNA for the CDR3 is TGCGGCGGAGCACAAGAGACCCAGTACTTC. Residues: CGGAQETQYF.